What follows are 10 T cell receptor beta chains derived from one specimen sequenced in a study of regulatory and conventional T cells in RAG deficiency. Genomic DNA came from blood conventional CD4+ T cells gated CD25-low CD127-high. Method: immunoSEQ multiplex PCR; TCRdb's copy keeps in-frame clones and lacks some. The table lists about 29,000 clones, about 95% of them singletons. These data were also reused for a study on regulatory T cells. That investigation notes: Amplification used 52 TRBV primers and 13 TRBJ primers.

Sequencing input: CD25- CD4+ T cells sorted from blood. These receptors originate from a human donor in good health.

The CDR3 coding sequence is TGCGCCAGCAGCTTGATCAGGAGGGGCAACTATGGCTACACCTTC. Amino acids: CASSLIRRGNYGYTF. The chain links TRBV5-1 to TRBJ1-2, with a tentative D call TRBD1 (5 bases). From germline, CDR1 is SGHRS and CDR2 YFSETQ. Trimming cost V 1 base and J 2 bases, with 12 bases left between them. This CDR3 contains 15 residues.

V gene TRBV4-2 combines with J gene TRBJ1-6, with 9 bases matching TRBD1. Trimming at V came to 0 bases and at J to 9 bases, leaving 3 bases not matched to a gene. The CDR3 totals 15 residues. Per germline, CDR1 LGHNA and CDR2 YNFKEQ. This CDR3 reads CASSQDRDRVSPLHF. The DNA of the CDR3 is TGTGCCAGCAGCCAAGATAGGGACAGGGTTTCACCCCTCCACTTT.

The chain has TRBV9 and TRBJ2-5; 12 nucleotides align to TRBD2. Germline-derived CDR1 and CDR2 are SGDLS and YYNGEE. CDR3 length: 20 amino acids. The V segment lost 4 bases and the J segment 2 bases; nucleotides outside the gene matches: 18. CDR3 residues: CASSYAITMTSGGTQETQYF. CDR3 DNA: TGTGCCAGCAGCTACGCGATCACGATGACTAGCGGGGGAACACAAGAGACCCAGTACTTC.

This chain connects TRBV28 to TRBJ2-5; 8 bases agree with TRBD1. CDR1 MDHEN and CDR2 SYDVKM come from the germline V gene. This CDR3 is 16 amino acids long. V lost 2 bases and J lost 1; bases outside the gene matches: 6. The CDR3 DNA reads TGTGCCAGCAGTTTAGGGGGAACAGGGGGCCAAGAGACCCAGTACTTC. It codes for CASSLGGTGGQETQYF.

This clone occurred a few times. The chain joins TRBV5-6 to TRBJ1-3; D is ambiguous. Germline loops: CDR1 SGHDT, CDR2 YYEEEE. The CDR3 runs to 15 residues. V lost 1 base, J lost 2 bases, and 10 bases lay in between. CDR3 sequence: CASSLRSSTGNTIYF. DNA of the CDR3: TGTGCCAGCAGCTTGAGGAGTAGCACTGGAAACACCATATATTTT.

In DNA, the CDR3 is TGCGCCAGCAGCATACCAGGTCCCTCCGAGCAGTACTTC. Translation gives CASSIPGPSEQYF. The chain combines TRBV5-1 with TRBJ2-7; D is ambiguous. The CDR3 length is 13 residues. V was cut by 4 bases and J by 6 bases, with 14 bases left in between. Germline values: CDR1 SGHRS, CDR2 YFSETQ. Using reference TRBV5-1 and TRBJ2-7 for the parts outside the CDR3, the full variable domain is KAGVTQTPRYLIKTRGQQVTLSCSPISGHRSVSWYQQTPGQGLQFLFEYFSETQRNKGNFPGRFSGRQFSNSRSEMNVSTLELGDSALYLCASSIPGPSEQYFGPGTRLTVT.

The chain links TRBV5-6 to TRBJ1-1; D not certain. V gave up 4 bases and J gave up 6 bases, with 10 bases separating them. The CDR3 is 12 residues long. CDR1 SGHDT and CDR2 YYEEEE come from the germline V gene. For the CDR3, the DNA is TGTGCCAGCAGCCGACGGGGTCCTGAAGCTTTCTTT. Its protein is CASSRRGPEAFF.

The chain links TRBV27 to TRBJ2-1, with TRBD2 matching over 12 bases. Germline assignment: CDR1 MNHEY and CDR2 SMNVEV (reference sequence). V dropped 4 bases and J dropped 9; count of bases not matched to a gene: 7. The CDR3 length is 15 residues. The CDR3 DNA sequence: TGTGCCAGCAGTTCTACCCTAGCGGGGGGGGCTGAGCAGTTCTTC. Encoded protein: CASSSTLAGGAEQFF.

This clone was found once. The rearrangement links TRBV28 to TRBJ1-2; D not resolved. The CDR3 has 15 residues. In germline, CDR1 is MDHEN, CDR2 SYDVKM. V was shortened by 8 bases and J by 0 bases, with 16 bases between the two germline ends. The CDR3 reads CASGPRGRPNYGYTF. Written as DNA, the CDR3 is TGTGCCAGCGGACCTCGAGGGAGACCTAACTATGGCTACACCTTC.

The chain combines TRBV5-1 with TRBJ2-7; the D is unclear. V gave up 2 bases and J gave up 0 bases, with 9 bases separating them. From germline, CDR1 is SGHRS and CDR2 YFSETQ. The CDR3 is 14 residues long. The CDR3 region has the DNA TGCGCCAGCAGCTTCGGTCCTAGCTCCTACGAGCAGTACTTC. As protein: CASSFGPSSYEQYF.